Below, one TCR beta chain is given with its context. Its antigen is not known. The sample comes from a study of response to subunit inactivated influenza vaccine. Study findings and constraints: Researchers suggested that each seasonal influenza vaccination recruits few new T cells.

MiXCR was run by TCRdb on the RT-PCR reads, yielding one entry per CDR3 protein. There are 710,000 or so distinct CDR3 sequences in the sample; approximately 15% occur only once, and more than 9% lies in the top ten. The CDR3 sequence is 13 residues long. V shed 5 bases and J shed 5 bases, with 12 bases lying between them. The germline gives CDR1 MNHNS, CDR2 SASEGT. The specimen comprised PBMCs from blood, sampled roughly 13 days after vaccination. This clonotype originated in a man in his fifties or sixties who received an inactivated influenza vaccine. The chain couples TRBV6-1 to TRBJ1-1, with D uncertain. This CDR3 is CASSHLRWTEAFF. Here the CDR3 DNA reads TGTGCCAGCAGTCATCTACGATGGACTGAAGCTTTCTTT.